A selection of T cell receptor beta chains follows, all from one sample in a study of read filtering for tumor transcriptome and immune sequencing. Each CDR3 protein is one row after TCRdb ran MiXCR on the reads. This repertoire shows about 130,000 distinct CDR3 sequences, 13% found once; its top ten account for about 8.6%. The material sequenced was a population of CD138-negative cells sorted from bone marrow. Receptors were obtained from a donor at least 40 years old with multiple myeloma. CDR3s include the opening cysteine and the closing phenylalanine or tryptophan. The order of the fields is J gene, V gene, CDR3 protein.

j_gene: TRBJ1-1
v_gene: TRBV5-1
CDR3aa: CASISAPFPDQWGVGGHTEAFF

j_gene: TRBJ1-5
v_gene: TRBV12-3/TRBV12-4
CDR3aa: CASSFDRDQPQHF

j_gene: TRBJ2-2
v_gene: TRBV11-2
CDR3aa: CASSLDPASGTPNTGELFF

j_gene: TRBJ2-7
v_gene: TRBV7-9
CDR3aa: CASSHPRGIGYEQYF

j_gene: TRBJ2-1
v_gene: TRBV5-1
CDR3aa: CASFPTQLAGGNEQFF

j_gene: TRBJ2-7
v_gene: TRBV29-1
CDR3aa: CSVVGRGAYEQYF

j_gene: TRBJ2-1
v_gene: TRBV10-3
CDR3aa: CAIAYTGPPLPMNEQFF

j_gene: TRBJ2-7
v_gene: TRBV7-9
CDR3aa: CASSKPGLVYEQYF

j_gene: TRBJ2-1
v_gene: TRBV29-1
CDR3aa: CSVKTSGRAGSYNEQFF

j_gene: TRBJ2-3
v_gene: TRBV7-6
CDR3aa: CASSLADPGSTDTQYF

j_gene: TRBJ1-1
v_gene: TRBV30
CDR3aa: CASHADRLITEAFF

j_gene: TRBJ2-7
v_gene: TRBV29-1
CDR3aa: CSALPDKKGYEQYF

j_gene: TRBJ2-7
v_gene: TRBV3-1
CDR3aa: CASSQHEGPSYEQYF

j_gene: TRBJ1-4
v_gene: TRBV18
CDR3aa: CASSSPGRTNEKLFF

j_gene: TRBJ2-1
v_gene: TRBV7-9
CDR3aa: CASSLGTSGSNEQFF

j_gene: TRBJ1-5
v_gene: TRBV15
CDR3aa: CATFEGATDPYIGNQPQHF

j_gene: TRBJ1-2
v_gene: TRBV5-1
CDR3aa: CASSLEQGYFSYGYTF

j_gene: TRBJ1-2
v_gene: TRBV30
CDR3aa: CAWNVLGDRSFYGCTF

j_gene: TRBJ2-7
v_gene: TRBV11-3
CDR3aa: CASSPRTSGRPYEQYF

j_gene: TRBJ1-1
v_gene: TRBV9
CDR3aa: CASSARGGAITEAFF

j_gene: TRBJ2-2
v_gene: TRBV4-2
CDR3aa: CASSQEGGLASVGELFF

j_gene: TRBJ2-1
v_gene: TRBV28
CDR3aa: CASSFLSGSSYNEQFF

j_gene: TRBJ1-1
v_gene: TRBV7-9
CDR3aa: CASSLEVGSLRENTEAFF

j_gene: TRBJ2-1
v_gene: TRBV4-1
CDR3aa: CASSHRPTNEQFF

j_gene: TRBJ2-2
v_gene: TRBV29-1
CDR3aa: CSVGGGSHPTGELFF

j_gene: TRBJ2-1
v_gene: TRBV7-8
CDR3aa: CASSLLGLAGGNYNEQFF

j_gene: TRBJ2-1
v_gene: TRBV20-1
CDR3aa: CSARGASSYNEQFF

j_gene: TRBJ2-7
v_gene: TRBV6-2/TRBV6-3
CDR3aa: CASSYSEGNSYEQYF

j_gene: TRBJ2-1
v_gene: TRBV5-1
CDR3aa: CASSFLSRDNEQFF

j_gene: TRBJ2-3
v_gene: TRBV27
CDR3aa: CASSSTSGNRYDTQYF

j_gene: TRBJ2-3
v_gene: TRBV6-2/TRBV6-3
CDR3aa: CASSAPGLAGVGDTQYF

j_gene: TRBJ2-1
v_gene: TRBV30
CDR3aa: CAWSVQGASMVGQFF

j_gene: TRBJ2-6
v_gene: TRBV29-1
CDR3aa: CSVEDNRTGSPSGANVLTF

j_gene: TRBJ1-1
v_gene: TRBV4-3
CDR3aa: CASSPRPKVRAPTEAFF

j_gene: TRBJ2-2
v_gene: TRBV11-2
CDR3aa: CASSLDGSGRGNTGELFF

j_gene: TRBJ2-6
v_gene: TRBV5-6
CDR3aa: CASSLGVRLSGANVLTF

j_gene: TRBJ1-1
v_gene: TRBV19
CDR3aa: CASRQGMGLENTEAFF

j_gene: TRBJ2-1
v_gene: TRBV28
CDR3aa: CASSFRGSTGGPGEQFF

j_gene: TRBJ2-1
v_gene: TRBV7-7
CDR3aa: CASSLLGNYNEQFF

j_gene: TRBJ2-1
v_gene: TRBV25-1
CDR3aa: CASSDRSGRISYNEQFF

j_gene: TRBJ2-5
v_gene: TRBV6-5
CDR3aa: CASSYGGAGETQYF

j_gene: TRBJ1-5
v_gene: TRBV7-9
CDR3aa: CASSGWPSRGNQPQHF

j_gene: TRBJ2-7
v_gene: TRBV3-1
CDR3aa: CASSLYSSGEADF

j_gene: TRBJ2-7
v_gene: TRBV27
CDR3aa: CASSYAVGYEQYF

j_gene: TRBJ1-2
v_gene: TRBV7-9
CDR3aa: CASSLAQGAYGYTF

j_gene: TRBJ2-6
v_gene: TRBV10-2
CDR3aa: CASRQGYDSGANVLTF

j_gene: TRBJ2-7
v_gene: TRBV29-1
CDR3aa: CSVVGSYEQYF

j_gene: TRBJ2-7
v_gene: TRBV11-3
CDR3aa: CASSLASGRAHEQYF

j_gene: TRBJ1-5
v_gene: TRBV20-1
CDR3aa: CSARDRTGDQPQHF

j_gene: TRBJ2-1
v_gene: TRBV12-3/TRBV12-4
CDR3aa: CASSPWEGLYNEQFF

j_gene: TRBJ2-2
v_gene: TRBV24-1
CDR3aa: CATSVGGELFF

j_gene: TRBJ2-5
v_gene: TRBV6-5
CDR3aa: CASSYAGQGRETQYF

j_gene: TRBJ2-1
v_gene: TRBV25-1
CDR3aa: CASRRGDGYNEQFF

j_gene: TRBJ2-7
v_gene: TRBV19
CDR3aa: CASSSTTGSYEQYF

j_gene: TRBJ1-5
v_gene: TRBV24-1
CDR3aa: CAISDGKNRRSDGLNQPQHF